This record looks at one T cell receptor (beta chain) sequence and its context. The sample originates from a study of blood T cell repertoires in COVID-19. Study information: The United States, Italy and Spain supplied acute and convalescent COVID-19 samples. Nucleic acid was either cDNA or gDNA, and it came from T cells, B-cell-depleted T cells, or PBMCs.

As handled by the study authors: Reference gene primer amplification gave nucleated cell count estimates. The table came from immunoSEQ multiplex PCR; TCRdb's copy has only in-frame clones and leaves some out. That table gives V, J and clone size, and the DNA gave D and trimming. The sample includes 250,000 to 300,000 clones, 89% of them seen just once. Germline V lookup: CDR1 LGHNT, CDR2 FRNRAP. The CDR3 has 15 amino acids. V lost 3 bases and J lost 3, with 12 bases in between. This sequence originates from a man in his forties or fifties with acute or convalescent COVID-19. Sequencing was carried out using peripheral blood. J is TRBJ1-3 and V is TRBV12-5, with D possibly matching TRBD1 (6 bases). CDR3: CASGFQGLVGNTIYF. In DNA, the CDR3 is TGTGCTAGTGGTTTCCAGGGGTTGGTTGGAAACACCATATATTTT.